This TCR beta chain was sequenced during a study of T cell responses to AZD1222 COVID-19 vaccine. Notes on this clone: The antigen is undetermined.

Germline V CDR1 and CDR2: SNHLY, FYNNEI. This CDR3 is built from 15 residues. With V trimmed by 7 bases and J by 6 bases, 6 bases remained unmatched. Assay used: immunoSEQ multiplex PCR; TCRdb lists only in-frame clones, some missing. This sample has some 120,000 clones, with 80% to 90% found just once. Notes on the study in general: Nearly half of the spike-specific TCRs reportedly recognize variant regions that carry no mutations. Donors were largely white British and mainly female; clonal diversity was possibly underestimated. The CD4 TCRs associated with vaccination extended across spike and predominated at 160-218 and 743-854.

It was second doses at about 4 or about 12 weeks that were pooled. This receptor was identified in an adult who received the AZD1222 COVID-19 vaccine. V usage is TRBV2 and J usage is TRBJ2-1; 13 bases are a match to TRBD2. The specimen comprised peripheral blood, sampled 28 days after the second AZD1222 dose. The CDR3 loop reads CASTLTSGGGNEQFF. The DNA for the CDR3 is TGTGCCAGCACCTTAACTAGCGGGGGGGGCAATGAGCAGTTCTTC.